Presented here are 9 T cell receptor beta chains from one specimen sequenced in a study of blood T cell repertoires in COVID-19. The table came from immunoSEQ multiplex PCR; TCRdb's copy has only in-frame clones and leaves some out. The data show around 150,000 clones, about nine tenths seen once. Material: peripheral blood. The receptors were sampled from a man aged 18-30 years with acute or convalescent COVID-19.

As DNA, the CDR3 is TGTGCCATCAGTGTGGAGCGGGGGGGCTATGGCTACACCTTC. It yields the protein CAISVERGGYGYTF. The genes are TRBV10-3 and TRBJ1-2; maybe TRBD1 (5 bases). CDR3 length: 14 amino acids. Germline assignment: CDR1 ENHRY and CDR2 SYGVKD. Deletions cut 4 bases from V and 4 bases from J, with 13 bases between.

The CDR3 here is CATSAASGRGKADNEQFF. CDR3 bases: TGTGCCACCAGTGCGGCTAGCGGGAGAGGTAAGGCGGACAATGAGCAGTTCTTC. The rearrangement uses TRBV24-1 and TRBJ2-1, with TRBD2 matching over 10 bases. The CDR3 runs 18 residues. After removal of 5 bases from V and 5 bases from J, the junction contained 14 bases not matched to a gene. Germline V gene sequence: CDR1 KGHDR, CDR2 SFDVKD.

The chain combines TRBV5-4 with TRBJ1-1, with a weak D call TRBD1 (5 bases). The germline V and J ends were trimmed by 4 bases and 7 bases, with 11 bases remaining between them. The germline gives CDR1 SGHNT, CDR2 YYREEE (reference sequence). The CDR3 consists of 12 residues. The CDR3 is CASSVGQVEAFF. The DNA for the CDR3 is TGTGCCAGCAGCGTCGGACAAGTTGAAGCTTTCTTT.

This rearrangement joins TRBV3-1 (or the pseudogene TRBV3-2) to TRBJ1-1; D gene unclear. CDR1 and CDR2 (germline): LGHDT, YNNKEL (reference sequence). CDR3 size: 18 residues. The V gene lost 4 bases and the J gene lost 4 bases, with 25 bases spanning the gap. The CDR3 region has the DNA TGTGCCAGCAGCCGAGTCGCGGGGAGGGAAGTAGGAGCCACTGAAGCTTTCTTT. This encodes CASSRVAGREVGATEAFF.

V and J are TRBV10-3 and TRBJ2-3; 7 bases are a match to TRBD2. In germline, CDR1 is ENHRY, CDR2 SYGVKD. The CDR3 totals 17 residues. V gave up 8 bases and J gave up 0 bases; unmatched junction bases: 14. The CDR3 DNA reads TGTGCCATCTGGGGGGGAGATATATACTCTAGCACAGATACGCAGTATTTT. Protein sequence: CAIWGGDIYSSTDTQYF.

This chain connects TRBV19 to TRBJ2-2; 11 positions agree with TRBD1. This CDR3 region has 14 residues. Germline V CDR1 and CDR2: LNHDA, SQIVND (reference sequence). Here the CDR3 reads CGAQGTGGTGELFF. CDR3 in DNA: TGTGGGGCACAGGGGACAGGGGGTACCGGGGAGCTGTTTTTT.

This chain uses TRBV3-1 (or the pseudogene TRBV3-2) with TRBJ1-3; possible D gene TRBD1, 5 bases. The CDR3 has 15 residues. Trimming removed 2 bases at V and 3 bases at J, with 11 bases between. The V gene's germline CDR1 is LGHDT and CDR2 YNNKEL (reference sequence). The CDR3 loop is CASSQFGGGGNTIYF. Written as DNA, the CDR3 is TGTGCCAGCAGCCAATTCGGGGGAGGTGGAAACACCATATATTTT.

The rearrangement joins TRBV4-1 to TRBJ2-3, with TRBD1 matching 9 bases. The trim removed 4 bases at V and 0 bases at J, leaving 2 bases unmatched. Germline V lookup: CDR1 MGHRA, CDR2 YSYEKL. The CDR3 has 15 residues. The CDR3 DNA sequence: TGCGCCAGCAGCCCGGGACAGGGAAGCACAGATACGCAGTATTTT. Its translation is CASSPGQGSTDTQYF.

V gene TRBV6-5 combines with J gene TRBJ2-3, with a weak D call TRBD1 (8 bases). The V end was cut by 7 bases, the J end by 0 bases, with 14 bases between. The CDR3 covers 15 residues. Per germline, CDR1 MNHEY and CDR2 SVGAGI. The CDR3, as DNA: TGTGCCAGCAAGCGGGACAGGACAAGCACAGATACGCAGTATTTT. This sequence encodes CASKRDRTSTDTQYF.